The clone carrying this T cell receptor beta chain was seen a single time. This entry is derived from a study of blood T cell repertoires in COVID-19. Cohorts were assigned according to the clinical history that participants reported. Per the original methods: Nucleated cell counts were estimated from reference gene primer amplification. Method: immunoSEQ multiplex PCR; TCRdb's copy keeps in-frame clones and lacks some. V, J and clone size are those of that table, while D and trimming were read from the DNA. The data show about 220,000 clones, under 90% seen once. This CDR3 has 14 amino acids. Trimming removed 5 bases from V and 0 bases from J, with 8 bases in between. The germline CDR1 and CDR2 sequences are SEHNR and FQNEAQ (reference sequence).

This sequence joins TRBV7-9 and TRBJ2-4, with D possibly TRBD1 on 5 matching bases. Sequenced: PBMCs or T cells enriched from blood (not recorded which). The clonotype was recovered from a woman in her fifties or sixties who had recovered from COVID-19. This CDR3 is CASSPGPAKNIQYF. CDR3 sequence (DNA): TGTGCCAGCAGCCCAGGGCCAGCCAAAAACATTCAGTACTTC.